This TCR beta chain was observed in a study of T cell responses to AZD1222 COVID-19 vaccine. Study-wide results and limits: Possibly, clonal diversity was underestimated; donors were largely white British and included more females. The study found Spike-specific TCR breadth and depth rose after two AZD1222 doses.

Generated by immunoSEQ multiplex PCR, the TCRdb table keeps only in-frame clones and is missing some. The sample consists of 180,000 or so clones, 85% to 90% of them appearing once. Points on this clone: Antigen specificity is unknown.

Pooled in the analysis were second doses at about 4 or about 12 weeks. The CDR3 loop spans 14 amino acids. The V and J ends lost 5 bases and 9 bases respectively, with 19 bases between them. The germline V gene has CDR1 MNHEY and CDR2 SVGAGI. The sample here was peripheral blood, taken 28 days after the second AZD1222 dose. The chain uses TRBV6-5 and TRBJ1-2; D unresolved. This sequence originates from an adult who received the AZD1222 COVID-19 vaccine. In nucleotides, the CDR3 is TGTGCCAGCAGTCGCCTACACGAGTCTGGTAGCTACACCTTC. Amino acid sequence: CASSRLHESGSYTF.